Below, one T cell receptor (beta chain) is given with its context. These data come from a study of CD8 T cells in Susac syndrome. Germline CDR1 and CDR2: SGDLS and YYNGEE. Trimming removed 3 bases from V and 3 bases from J, with 18 bases in between. The CDR3 covers 16 residues. A quantity of about 0.45 to 1 ug RNA underwent reverse transcription using random hexamers. By means of immunoSEQ multiplex PCR, TCR beta CDR3 spanning 54 Vbeta and 13 Jbeta underwent amplification. TCRdb used MiXCR to reprocess the immunoSEQ multiplex PCR reads, holding one entry per CDR3 protein. The sample lists roughly 150,000 distinct CDR3 sequences; around 90% were seen once. In blood CD8+ and CD4+ T cells, TCR beta underwent sequencing. TEMRA cells were FACS-enriched, unlike CD8+ and CD4+ T cells, which were negatively isolated.

The specimen was CD4+ T cells from PBMCs. This chain connects TRBV9 to TRBJ1-1; maybe TRBD1 (5 bases). The clonotype was recovered from a human donor in good health. The CDR3, as DNA: TGTGCCAGCAGCGAGAGGGGAGGCCGCGGGGACACTGAAGCTTTCTTT. Protein product: CASSERGGRGDTEAFF.